These 23 T cell receptor beta chains originate from one sample sequenced in a study of CXCR3-negative and CXCR3-positive naive CD8 T cells. The TRB libraries of cDNA were built by UMI-labeled 5' RACE. Following a re-call of the 5' RACE reads, TCRdb has one entry per CDR3 protein and lacks DNA. The sample has approximately 45,000 distinct CDR3 sequences, and its top ten clones hold roughly 14%. Sample: memory CD8+ T cells from blood. These receptors all come from a human donor in good health. Some clones in this sample may be carry-over from other donors' samples.

The rearrangement links TRBV3-1 to TRBJ2-5; TCRdb returns TRBD2, unconfirmable since there is no DNA. Looked up from germline, CDR1 is LGHDT and CDR2 is YNNKEL (reference sequence). This CDR3 is built from 17 residues. The CDR3 sequence: CASSQLGDTAGQETQYF.

J is TRBJ2-3 and V is TRBV29-1. The CDR3 runs to 12 residues. CDR1 is SQVTM and CDR2 is ANQGSEA in the germline V gene. CDR3 amino acids: CSLLDRTDTQYF.

The V and J genes are TRBV20-1 and TRBJ2-7; TCRdb's D call of TRBD2 is untestable without DNA. CDR1 and CDR2 from the germline V gene are DFQATT and SNEGSKA (reference sequence). The CDR3 runs to 13 residues. This chain's CDR3 is CSARGAGDYEQYF.

This chain connects TRBV4-1 to TRBJ2-1; with no DNA, the TCRdb D assignment of TRBD1 cannot be verified. The CDR3 consists of 15 residues. Germline-derived CDR1 and CDR2 are MGHRA and YSYEKL. CDR3 protein: CASSQVAPSYNEQFF.

The chain carries TRBV7-6 and TRBJ2-2; there is no DNA to check the TCRdb D call of TRBD1. CDR3 length: 14 amino acids. Germline V gene sequence: CDR1 SGHVS, CDR2 FNYEAQ. The CDR3 loop is CASSLVSPTGELFF.

V is TRBV29-1 and J is TRBJ2-7; there is no DNA to check the TCRdb D call of TRBD2. CDR3 length: 14 amino acids. Germline V lookup: CDR1 SQVTM, CDR2 ANQGSEA. The CDR3 region is CSAHYGSSSYEQYF.

This rearrangement joins TRBV11-2 to TRBJ2-7; TCRdb reports TRBD2, a call that lacks DNA to check it against. The CDR3 spans 13 residues. CDR1 is SGHAT and CDR2 is FQNNGV in the germline V gene. CDR3 sequence reads: CASSLVREREQYF.

CDR3 region: CASSLLGDGEQYF. The chain joins TRBV27 to TRBJ2-7. From germline, CDR1 is MNHEY and CDR2 SMNVEV (reference sequence). This CDR3 is built from 13 residues.

This rearrangement joins TRBV28 to TRBJ2-7; the TCRdb D gene call, TRBD2, has no DNA to confirm it. The CDR3 has 14 residues. Germline CDR1 MDHEN, CDR2 SYDVKM. The CDR3 here is CASSFVLAGREQYF.

The chain links TRBV28 to TRBJ2-3. CDR1 and CDR2 (germline): MDHEN, SYDVKM. The CDR3 length is 13 residues. The CDR3 protein is CASSLLPTDTQYF.

The chain couples TRBV12-3 or TRBV12-4 to TRBJ1-2; without DNA, the TCRdb call of TRBD1 cannot be checked. CDR3 length: 16 residues. The chain's CDR3 is CASPHRAGFINYGYTF.

The chain combines TRBV7-8 with TRBJ2-1; the TRBD1 assignment by TCRdb is unverifiable without DNA. This CDR3 spans 15 amino acids. Germline V CDR1 and CDR2: SGHVS, FQNEAQ. The chain's CDR3 is CASSTDRDSYNEQFF.

The J gene is TRBJ2-1, the V gene TRBV27; the D call from TCRdb, TRBD2, cannot be confirmed without DNA. CDR1 MNHEY and CDR2 SMNVEV come from the germline V gene (reference sequence). The CDR3 consists of 17 residues. CDR3 sequence: CASSFLTSPSSYNEQFF.

The chain links TRBV7-9 to TRBJ2-3. The germline gives CDR1 SEHNR, CDR2 FQNEAQ (reference sequence). The CDR3 length is 15 residues. The CDR3 loop is CASSLPKDGTDTQYF.

Its frequency marks this clonotype as medium-sized. This chain links TRBV21-1 with TRBJ2-7; TCRdb's D call of TRBD2 is untestable without DNA. TRBV21-1 is a listed pseudogene. The CDR3 loop spans 13 amino acids. CDR3 region: CASSTRLPYEQYF.

The V call is TRBV4-2, the J call TRBJ2-1. The germline V gene encodes CDR1 LGHNA and CDR2 YNFKEQ. The CDR3 length is 16 residues. CDR3 loop: CASSQEDATGYNEQFF.

The gene calls are TRBV6-4 and TRBJ2-6; the D call of TRBD1 rests on TCRdb alone, since no DNA is present to check it. The CDR3 is 19 residues long. Germline V gene sequence: CDR1 MRHNA, CDR2 SNTAGT. The CDR3 sequence: CASNDSRTGGTGGANVLTF.

The rearrangement uses TRBV12-3 or TRBV12-4 and TRBJ2-3; TCRdb indicates TRBD2, and absent DNA this call remains unverified. The length of the CDR3 is 17 residues. The CDR3: CASRVVGKGGITDTQYF.

This chain uses TRBV3-1 with TRBJ1-1; TCRdb names TRBD1, which stays unverified in the absence of DNA. The CDR3 consists of 11 residues. Looked up from germline, CDR1 is LGHDT and CDR2 is YNNKEL (reference sequence). This CDR3 is CASSPGAEAFF.

V usage is TRBV6-4 and J usage is TRBJ1-6; with no DNA, the TCRdb D assignment of TRBD1 cannot be verified. The CDR3 runs to 13 residues. Germline V gene lookup returns CDR1 MRHNA and CDR2 SNTAGT. The CDR3 spells CASSEDNNSPLHF.

This chain uses TRBV28 with TRBJ2-7; TCRdb's D call, TRBD1, is unchecked because there is no DNA. The CDR3 has 15 amino acids. Germline lookup yields CDR1 MDHEN and CDR2 SYDVKM. The CDR3 is CASSSGTGVAYEQYF.

The J gene is TRBJ1-1, the V gene TRBV7-6; as DNA is missing, the TRBD1 call by TCRdb cannot be tested. This CDR3 comprises 17 residues. Germline V gene data show CDR1 as SGHVS and CDR2 as FNYEAQ. This CDR3 reads CASSSSLPTGANTEAFF.

Frequency places this clonotype as large. This chain connects TRBV7-6 to TRBJ1-6. The germline V gene has CDR1 SGHVS and CDR2 FNYEAQ. The CDR3 sequence is 19 residues long. Here the CDR3 reads CASSLAVWEPSSYNSPLHF.